This is a list of T cell receptor beta chains from one sample in a study of CD8 T cells in ankylosing spondylitis. From the 5' RACE reads, TCRdb called clonotypes with MiXCR, one entry per CDR3 protein. The sample holds roughly 200,000 distinct CDR3 sequences, about a quarter seen once. Sequencing was carried out using blood, either unsorted or a sorted T cell fraction (not recorded which). These TCRs come from a male donor with ankylosing spondylitis or in good health (not recorded which). Both conserved end residues are part of each CDR3. A D gene is named only where the DNA matches it firmly. Size is omitted from some rows. Given values are once, few, many or a class for expanded clones.

clone size,V gene,D gene,J gene,CDR3 DNA,CDR3 protein
.,TRBV6-1,.,TRBJ2-1,TGTGCCAGCAGCCGGGACACCAAAAATGAGCAGTTCTTC,CASSRDTKNEQFF
many,TRBV4-1,TRBD2,TRBJ2-2,TGCGCCAGCAGCCAAGAGGGGGCTAGCGGGAGAGGGAGCACCGGGGAGCTGTTTTTT,CASSQEGASGRGSTGELFF
.,TRBV12-3/TRBV12-4,TRBD2,TRBJ2-7,TGTGCCAGCAGCTCCGCTAGCGGGAGGGCCGTCCCCTACGAGCAGTACTTC,CASSSASGRAVPYEQYF
.,TRBV5-6,.,TRBJ2-5,TGTGCCAGCAGCTCCACAGGGATCCCAGAGACCCAGTACTTC,CASSSTGIPETQYF
many,TRBV5-1,.,TRBJ2-2,TGCGCCAGCAGCCCCTCGACAGAAAACACCGGGGAGCTGTTTTTT,CASSPSTENTGELFF
many,TRBV11-2,TRBD1,TRBJ1-5,TGTGCCAGCAGCTTAGATACAGGGGGCAATCAGCCCCAGCATTTT,CASSLDTGGNQPQHF
.,TRBV20-1,.,TRBJ2-7,TGCAGTGCTAGACCGCTAGACTACGAGCAGTACTTC,CSARPLDYEQYF
many,TRBV7-2,.,TRBJ2-5,TGTGCCAGCAGCTTAGTGGGGACACTCCAAGAGACCCAGTACTTC,CASSLVGTLQETQYF
few,TRBV12-3/TRBV12-4,.,TRBJ1-1,TGTGCCAGCACCATCTCCCAGGGAGCTGGGACTGAAGCTTTCTTT,CASTISQGAGTEAFF
few,TRBV6-2/TRBV6-3,TRBD2,TRBJ2-5,TGTGCCAGCAGTTTCCTAGCGGGGACCCAAGAGACCCAGTACTTC,CASSFLAGTQETQYF
many,TRBV12-3/TRBV12-4,.,TRBJ1-3,TGTGCCAGCAGTCGTCTACTAGGACACACCATATATTTT,CASSRLLGHTIYF
.,TRBV20-1,.,TRBJ2-4,TGCAGTGGGGGCGCCGGGGGCATTCAGTACTTC,CSGGAGGIQYF
many,TRBV12-3/TRBV12-4,TRBD2,TRBJ2-7,TGTGCCAGCAGGTTGGCGGGAGGCGCAGGCGAGCAGTACTTC,CASRLAGGAGEQYF
.,TRBV7-2,TRBD2,TRBJ2-3,TGTGCCAGCAGCCGATACCGGGGGGGCGCTACAACAGATACGCAGTATTTT,CASSRYRGGATTDTQYF
many,TRBV6-2/TRBV6-3,.,TRBJ1-1,TGTGCCAGCAGCCGAGGGGAAAGTGAAGCTTTCTTT,CASSRGESEAFF
many,TRBV7-9,.,TRBJ1-1,TGTGCCAGCAGCTTAGCGCTTGGCACTGAAGCTTTCTTT,CASSLALGTEAFF
.,TRBV5-1,.,TRBJ2-3,TGCGCCAGCAGCTTGGTTACAGGCAGCACAGATACGCAGTATTTT,CASSLVTGSTDTQYF
many,TRBV12-3/TRBV12-4,.,TRBJ2-2,TGTGCCAGCAGGACAGGGGAGGGGACCGGGGAGCTGTTTTTT,CASRTGEGTGELFF
.,TRBV6-1,TRBD1,TRBJ2-7,TGTGCCAGCTTACCGAGCGACAGGGGGTACGAGCAGTACTTC,CASLPSDRGYEQYF
many,TRBV7-8,.,TRBJ1-3,TGTGCCAGCAGCTTAGCTGGAAACACCATATATTTT,CASSLAGNTIYF
.,TRBV10-3,TRBD1,TRBJ2-7,TGTGCCATCAGTGAGGGGACAGGGGGCGTCGAGCAGTACTTC,CAISEGTGGVEQYF
few,TRBV7-9,TRBD2,TRBJ2-1,TGTGCCAGCAGCTTAGGGACTAGCGGGAGGAATGAGCAGTTCTTC,CASSLGTSGRNEQFF
.,TRBV20-1,.,TRBJ1-2,TGCAGTGCTAGAGATAGGGGGGGCCGGTCTTATGGCTACACCTTC,CSARDRGGRSYGYTF
many,TRBV5-6,.,TRBJ2-1,TGTGCCAGCAGCGTCACAGGGAATGAGCAGTTCTTC,CASSVTGNEQFF
many,TRBV6-1,TRBD1,TRBJ2-7,TGTGCCAGCAGTGCATCCGGGACAGGGAGGAGCTACGAGCAGTACTTC,CASSASGTGRSYEQYF
.,TRBV5-1,TRBD2,TRBJ2-1,TGCGCCAGCAGCTTACTAGCGGGAGAATACAATGAGCAGTTCTTC,CASSLLAGEYNEQFF
.,TRBV29-1,.,TRBJ1-1,TGCAGCGTCGAACAGCGGCAGGGATCCACTGAAGCTTTCTTT,CSVEQRQGSTEAFF
many,TRBV7-2,.,TRBJ2-3,TGTGCCAGCAGCTTACTCTCGGACTTGGGAGCAGATACGCAGTATTTT,CASSLLSDLGADTQYF
.,TRBV6-2/TRBV6-3,.,TRBJ2-7,TGTGCCAGCAGTGAGACCCACCGACAGAGCCTGACCTACGAGCAGTACTTC,CASSETHRQSLTYEQYF
.,TRBV6-6,.,TRBJ2-7,TGTGCCAGCAGTCGGCAGAGATCCTACGAGCAGTACTTC,CASSRQRSYEQYF
.,TRBV12-3/TRBV12-4,.,TRBJ1-1,TGTGCCAGCAGTTTAAGGGGAAGCACTGAAGCTTTCTTT,CASSLRGSTEAFF
.,TRBV4-1,TRBD1,TRBJ2-2,TGCGCCAGCAGCCAAGAGGGACAGACGAACACCGGGGAGCTGTTTTTT,CASSQEGQTNTGELFF
.,TRBV20-1,.,TRBJ2-6,TGCAGTGCAAGGACAGACTCTGGGGCCAACGTCCTGACTTTC,CSARTDSGANVLTF
.,TRBV7-6,.,TRBJ2-7,TGTGCCAGCAGCCTCACGGACAATTCCTACGAGCAGTACTTC,CASSLTDNSYEQYF
.,TRBV6-6,.,TRBJ2-5,TGTGCCAGCAGTGAGCCGCCGGGGACCCAGTACTTC,CASSEPPGTQYF
many,TRBV4-1,TRBD1,TRBJ1-1,TGCGCCAGCAGCCAGACCGGGACAGGGGGACGTACTGAAGCTTTCTTT,CASSQTGTGGRTEAFF
.,TRBV20-1,TRBD2,TRBJ2-1,TGCAGTGCTAGAGATGTGGCTAGCGGCACCAATGAGCAGTTCTTC,CSARDVASGTNEQFF
many,TRBV7-3,.,TRBJ2-3,TGTGCCAGCAGCTTCTACGGCCCCACAGATACGCAGTATTTT,CASSFYGPTDTQYF
.,TRBV5-1,.,TRBJ2-7,TGCGCCAGCAGCTTGGCCAGGGGAGAAACCTACGAGCAGTACTTC,CASSLARGETYEQYF
.,TRBV10-2,TRBD2,TRBJ2-1,TGCGCCAGCAGTCCGGGACTAGCGGGAGGGACCTACAATGAGCAGTTCTTC,CASSPGLAGGTYNEQFF
many,TRBV12-3/TRBV12-4,TRBD1,TRBJ2-7,TGTGCCAGCAGTTCCTGGACAGGGGACTCCTACGAGCAGTACTTC,CASSSWTGDSYEQYF
many,TRBV12-3/TRBV12-4,.,TRBJ1-1,TGTGCCAGCAGTCCAACAGGGAACACTGAAGCTTTCTTT,CASSPTGNTEAFF
few,TRBV10-3,.,TRBJ1-2,TGTGCCATCAGTGAACCACAGGGACCTAACTATGGCTACACCTTC,CAISEPQGPNYGYTF